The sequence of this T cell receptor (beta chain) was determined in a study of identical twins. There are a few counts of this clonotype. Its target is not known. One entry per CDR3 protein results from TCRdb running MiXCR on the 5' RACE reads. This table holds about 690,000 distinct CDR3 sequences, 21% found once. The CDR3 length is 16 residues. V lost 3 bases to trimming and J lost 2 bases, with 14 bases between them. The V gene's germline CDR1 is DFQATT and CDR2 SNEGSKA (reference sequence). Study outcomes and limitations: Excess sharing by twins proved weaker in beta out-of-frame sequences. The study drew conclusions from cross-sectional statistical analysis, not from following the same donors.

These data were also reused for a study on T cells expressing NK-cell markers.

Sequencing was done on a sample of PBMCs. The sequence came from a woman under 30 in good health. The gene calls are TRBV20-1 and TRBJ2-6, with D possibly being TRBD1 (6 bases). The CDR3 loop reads CSASGQGQAGANVLTF. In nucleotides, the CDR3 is TGCAGTGCTAGTGGGCAGGGGCAGGCTGGGGCCAACGTCCTGACTTTC.